Below are 28 T cell receptor beta chains sequenced from a single sample in a study of blood T cell repertoires in COVID-19. Libraries were prepared by immunoSEQ multiplex PCR; TCRdb keeps only in-frame clonotypes and omits some of them. The profile shows some 270,000 clones, roughly 90% of them singletons. The sample consisted of peripheral blood. These TCRs come from a woman aged 55-69 years with COVID-19, enrolled during active disease.

The chain combines TRBV5-8 with TRBJ2-7; D possibly corresponds to TRBD2 (5 bases). Germline loops: CDR1 SGHTS, CDR2 YDEGEE. Trimming took off 5 bases at V and 1 base at J, with 19 bases between the two ends. The CDR3 totals 16 residues. CDR3: CASRDPGGLVSYEQYF. CDR3 nucleotides: TGTGCCAGCAGGGATCCCGGAGGACTTGTTTCCTACGAGCAGTACTTC.

CDR3 coding DNA: TGTGCCAGCAGCATAGAACAGGGTCGGTCACCCCTCCACTTT. Translated, it gives CASSIEQGRSPLHF. The V gene is TRBV5-6, the J gene TRBJ1-6; the D gene is possibly TRBD1 (6 bases). This CDR3 region has 14 residues. The ends were cut back, 4 bases at V and 10 bases at J, with 15 bases in the middle. The germline V gene encodes CDR1 SGHDT and CDR2 YYEEEE.

The V call is TRBV11-2, the J call TRBJ1-2; 9 bases are a match to TRBD1. J was trimmed by 7 bases and V by 2 bases; bases with no gene match: 5. Per the germline V gene, CDR1 is SGHAT and CDR2 is FQNNGV. There are 14 residues in the CDR3. In DNA form, the CDR3 reads TGTGCCAGCAGCTTATTACAGGGGGCAAGTGGCTACACCTTC. It translates to CASSLLQGASGYTF.

The chain recombines TRBV4-2 with TRBJ2-7, with D perhaps matching TRBD1 (5 bases). Germline V gene data show CDR1 as LGHNA and CDR2 as YNFKEQ. The V gene lost 0 bases and the J gene lost 4 bases, with 13 bases spanning the gap. This CDR3 is built from 15 residues. CDR3 in DNA: TGTGCCAGCAGCCAAGACCCCACAGGATCATACGAGCAGTACTTC. Residues: CASSQDPTGSYEQYF.

This chain joins TRBV3-1 (or the pseudogene TRBV3-2) and TRBJ1-1; tentatively, D is TRBD1 (5 bases). With 1 base removed from V and 6 bases from J, the gap between germline ends came to 9 bases. This CDR3 contains 13 residues. Germline loops: CDR1 LGHDT, CDR2 YNNKEL (reference sequence). CDR3 nucleotide sequence: TGTGCCAGCAGCCAAGGACAGTTCGCTGAAGCTTTCTTT. Translating it yields CASSQGQFAEAFF.

J is TRBJ2-7 and V is TRBV30; D is ambiguous. The V end lost 2 bases, the J end lost 3 bases, and 20 bases lay between the germline ends. CDR1 and CDR2 (germline): GTSNPN, SVGIG (reference sequence). This CDR3 is 16 amino acids long. The CDR3 is CAWSPKAPHHFYEQYF. The CDR3 DNA reads TGTGCCTGGAGTCCAAAAGCCCCGCATCACTTCTACGAGCAGTACTTC.

V is TRBV2 and J is TRBJ2-3; D perhaps matches TRBD2 (5 bases). The CDR3 is made up of 15 amino acids. Trimming removed 6 bases at V and 2 bases at J, with 15 bases between. CDR1 is SNHLY and CDR2 is FYNNEI in the germline V gene. The CDR3 reads CASSPPLVYTDTQYF. CDR3 nucleotides: TGTGCCAGCAGCCCCCCACTAGTTTACACAGATACGCAGTATTTT.

The genes are TRBV15 and TRBJ2-7; perhaps TRBD1 as D (7 bases). The V gene's germline CDR1 is LNHNV and CDR2 YYDKDF (reference sequence). The CDR3 consists of 17 residues. V lost 0 bases to trimming and J lost 5 bases, with 20 bases between them. The DNA for the CDR3 is TGTGCCACCAGCAGAGATTTGGGGGGCGACAGGGCCCACGAGCAGTACTTC. Translated: CATSRDLGGDRAHEQYF.

The rearrangement joins TRBV12-5 to TRBJ2-5; the match to TRBD1 covers 7 bases. The CDR3 totals 18 residues. The V segment lost 2 bases and the J segment 9 bases; nucleotides outside the gene matches: 21. Germline V gene sequence: CDR1 LGHNT, CDR2 FRNRAP. CDR3 in amino acids: CASGLFAGANRGQGAQYF. The CDR3, as DNA: TGTGCTAGTGGTTTGTTCGCCGGGGCAAACAGGGGCCAGGGGGCCCAGTACTTC.

The J gene is TRBJ2-7, the V gene TRBV15, with TRBD1 matching over 7 bases. CDR3 length: 15 residues. Losses at the gene ends were 3 bases for V and 3 bases for J; bases not matched to a gene: 8. CDR1 and CDR2 from the germline V gene are LNHNV and YYDKDF (reference sequence). The chain's CDR3 is CATSSGTALGYEQYF. CDR3 nucleotide sequence: TGTGCCACCAGCAGCGGGACAGCCCTTGGCTACGAGCAGTACTTC.

This clone was seen a single time. This rearrangement joins TRBV5-5 to TRBJ2-5, with 9 nucleotides matching TRBD2. Germline V gene data show CDR1 as SGHKS and CDR2 as YYEKEE (reference sequence). After removal of 3 bases from V and 1 base from J, the junction contained 1 base not matched to a gene. The CDR3 contains 14 residues. The CDR3 protein is CASSSTSGQETQYF. Written as DNA, the CDR3 is TGTGCCAGCAGCTCGACTAGCGGCCAAGAGACCCAGTACTTC. Supplemented by reference TRBV5-5 and TRBJ2-5, the full variable domain reads DAGVTQSPTHLIKTRGQQVTLRCSPISGHKSVSWYQQVLGQGPQFIFQYYEKEERGRGNFPDRFSARQFPNYSSELNVNALLLGDSALYLCASSSTSGQETQYFGPGTRLLVL.

The chain carries TRBV5-4 and TRBJ2-7; 8 bases match TRBD2. Germline V lookup: CDR1 SGHNT, CDR2 YYREEE (reference sequence). The CDR3 length is 15 residues. V lost 4 bases to trimming and J lost 4 bases; unmatched junction nucleotides: 10. This CDR3 reads CASSVTGGGGYEQYF. In nucleotides, the CDR3 is TGTGCCAGCAGCGTTACCGGGGGGGGAGGTTACGAGCAGTACTTC.

This chain links TRBV4-3 with TRBJ1-1; D gene ambiguous. Germline V CDR1 and CDR2: LGHNA, YSLEER. This CDR3 has 15 amino acids. Trimming cost V 0 bases and J 3 bases, with 11 bases left between them. This chain's CDR3 is CASSQERQRYTEAFF. In DNA, the CDR3 is TGCGCCAGCAGCCAAGAGCGCCAGCGTTACACTGAAGCTTTCTTT.

The sample holds one count of this clone. For the CDR3, the DNA is TGTGCCAGCAGTTGGACAGGGGCTGGTGGCTACACCTTC. It specifies CASSWTGAGGYTF. V usage is TRBV12-3 or TRBV12-4 and J usage is TRBJ1-2; 9 nucleotides align to TRBD1. This CDR3 comprises 13 residues. Germline trimming cut 4 bases from V and 7 bases from J; bases unmatched to any gene: 4.

The chain links TRBV10-3 to TRBJ2-7; weak D call: TRBD1 (5 bases). V dropped 4 bases and J dropped 3 bases, with 19 bases sitting between them. This CDR3 is built from 16 residues. Looked up from germline, CDR1 is ENHRY and CDR2 is SYGVKD. The CDR3 nucleotides are TGTGCCATCAGTGGAGTATCAGGAAGGGGTGACTACGAGCAGTACTTC. Translation: CAISGVSGRGDYEQYF.

This clone was picked up a small number of times. The J gene is TRBJ1-5, the V gene TRBV4-2; D unclear. CDR3 length: 13 residues. V was cut by 4 bases and J by 4 bases, with 8 bases left in between. Germline V lookup: CDR1 LGHNA, CDR2 YNFKEQ. The CDR3 sequence is CASSRSENQPQHF. The CDR3 nucleotides are TGTGCCAGCAGCCGCAGCGAAAATCAGCCCCAGCATTTT.

The rearrangement joins TRBV5-4 to TRBJ2-3; 8 bases agree with TRBD2. Germline values: CDR1 SGHNT, CDR2 YYREEE (reference sequence). V gave up 4 bases and J gave up 1 base; unmatched junction bases: 5. CDR3 length: 15 amino acids. The CDR3 sequence is CASSAGGTGTDTQYF. As DNA, the CDR3 is TGTGCCAGCAGCGCGGGGGGCACTGGCACAGATACGCAGTATTTT.

V gene TRBV2 combines with J gene TRBJ2-1; 9 bases match TRBD2. This CDR3 spans 16 amino acids. The V gene end was trimmed by 4 bases and the J gene end by 6 bases; junction bases not matched to a gene: 10. Germline V gives CDR1 SNHLY, CDR2 FYNNEI. The DNA for the CDR3 is TGTGCCAGCAGTGGCCGTGGGGGACTAGCCATCAATGAGCAGTTCTTC. This sequence encodes CASSGRGGLAINEQFF.

The chain is built from TRBV11-3 and TRBJ2-1; 14 positions agree with TRBD2. This CDR3 has 17 residues. V trimming: 1 base; J trimming: 5 bases; junction bases outside the gene matches: 4. Germline CDR1 is SGHNT and CDR2 is YENEEA. The CDR3 coding sequence is TGTGCCAGCAGCTTAGGACTAGCGGGGGGGCCGCACAATGAGCAGTTCTTC. Amino acid sequence: CASSLGLAGGPHNEQFF.

This clone was found once. The J gene is TRBJ1-4, the V gene TRBV7-9, with a weak D call TRBD1 (5 bases). Trimming shortened V by 3 bases and J by 5 bases, and 10 bases separated the two germline ends. The CDR3 is 14 amino acids. Germline CDR1 SEHNR, CDR2 FQNEAQ (reference sequence). In DNA form, the CDR3 reads TGTGCCAGCAGCTTCGGGACTCGGAATGAAAAACTGTTTTTT. Residues: CASSFGTRNEKLFF.

This clone was seen a few times. This chain joins TRBV7-2 and TRBJ1-1, with D hard to call. The V end was cut by 3 bases, the J end by 7 bases, with 12 bases between. This CDR3 has 13 amino acids. Per germline, CDR1 SGHTA and CDR2 FQGNSA. The CDR3 is CASSFLAEGEAFF. The DNA of the CDR3 is TGTGCCAGCAGCTTCCTGGCTGAGGGTGAAGCTTTCTTT.

This rearrangement joins TRBV6-5 to TRBJ2-1; TRBD1 might be the D (5 bases). The V end lost 0 bases, the J end lost 0 bases, and 9 bases lay between the germline ends. CDR3 length equals 16 residues. Per the germline V gene, CDR1 is MNHEY and CDR2 is SVGAGI. This CDR3 reads CASSYSGLSSYNEQFF. The DNA of the CDR3 is TGTGCCAGCAGTTACTCGGGGCTTAGCTCCTACAATGAGCAGTTCTTC.

This rearrangement joins TRBV18 to TRBJ1-5; perhaps TRBD1 as D (5 bases). Germline CDR1 KGHSH, CDR2 LQKENI. The CDR3 consists of 13 residues. V shed 1 base and J shed 5 bases, with 6 bases lying between them. CDR3 amino acids: CASSPRGDQPQHF. The CDR3 bases are TGTGCCAGCTCACCACGGGGGGATCAGCCCCAGCATTTT.

The chain has TRBV7-2 and TRBJ2-2, with 8 nucleotides matching TRBD1. J gave up 7 bases and V 3 bases, and 7 bases lay outside the gene matches. Germline CDR1 reads SGHTA; CDR2 reads FQGNSA. This CDR3 spans 15 amino acids. CDR3 residues: CASSFRQGAGGELFF. CDR3 nucleotide sequence: TGTGCCAGCAGCTTCCGGCAGGGGGCAGGCGGGGAGCTGTTTTTT.

The chain couples TRBV11-2 to TRBJ1-5; TRBD1 aligns across 8 bases. The J segment lost 5 bases and the V segment lost 1 base, leaving 13 bases of the junction unmatched. CDR3 length equals 18 residues. Germline V CDR1 and CDR2: SGHAT, FQNNGV. CDR3 region: CASSLGSLRQGIDQPQHF. CDR3 nucleotides: TGTGCCAGCAGCTTAGGGTCTCTGCGACAGGGGATTGATCAGCCCCAGCATTTT.

This clone was observed a handful of times. The chain is built from TRBV14 and TRBJ1-2; D uncertain. Trimming shortened V by 4 bases and J by 3 bases, and 9 bases separated the two germline ends. Per the germline V gene, CDR1 is SGHDN and CDR2 is FVKESK. The CDR3 length is 13 residues. This CDR3 is CASSPTLYYGYTF. The CDR3 nucleotides read TGTGCCAGCAGCCCGACACTCTACTATGGCTACACCTTC.

The V call is TRBV19, the J call TRBJ1-5; D possibly corresponds to TRBD1 (6 bases). CDR3 length: 17 amino acids. Germline V gives CDR1 LNHDA, CDR2 SQIVND (reference sequence). Trimming took 1 base from V and 2 from J, leaving 15 bases between them. DNA of the CDR3: TGTGCCAGTAGTATAGTCAATGGGGGGGCAGGCAATCAGCCCCAGCATTTT. Protein: CASSIVNGGAGNQPQHF.

The chain uses TRBV2 and TRBJ1-2, with 9 positions matching TRBD1. With V trimmed by 2 bases and J by 3 bases, 10 bases remained unmatched. Germline V gives CDR1 SNHLY, CDR2 FYNNEI. The CDR3 runs to 17 residues. The CDR3 DNA is TGTGCCAGCAGTGAAAAGTCGGGACAGGGTATTCACTATGGCTACACCTTC. This codes for CASSEKSGQGIHYGYTF. Full variable domain (outside the CDR3, taken from reference TRBV2 and TRBJ1-2): EPEVTQTPSHQVTQMGQEVILRCVPISNHLYFYWYRQILGQKVEFLVSFYNNEISEKSEIFDDQFSVERPDGSNFTLKIRSTKLEDSAMYFCASSEKSGQGIHYGYTFGSGTRLTVV.